This TCR beta chain is drawn from a study of vaccination effects on CD4 cells after COVID-19. At the level of the study: Following the second dose by a median of 72 days, the post-vaccine samples were obtained. Points from the study as a whole: In the late period after vaccination, infection- and vaccine-induced clones contracted markedly.

Using immunoSEQ multiplex PCR, the repertoire was profiled, and TCRdb retains in-frame clones only, with some absent. The sample yields tens of thousands of clones, approximately 82% seen once. In regard to this clone: Antigen specificity is unknown.

The germline V gene has CDR1 SGHRS and CDR2 YFSETQ. The CDR3 runs to 16 residues. The germline V and J ends were trimmed by 0 bases and 6 bases, with 16 bases remaining between them. Pools of viral peptides were used by the ViraFEST assay to expand antigen-specific CD4+ T cells ahead of sequencing. Having been cultured for around nine days, the cells underwent CD4+ T cell isolation. The vaccine given was either BNT162b2 or mRNA-1273, in two doses. The specimen comprised CD4+ T cells from PBMCs cultured with HCoV-NL63 spike peptides, sampled after COVID-19 vaccination. The chain links TRBV5-1 to TRBJ2-4, with a tentative D call TRBD2 (6 bases). The TCR was taken from a human donor who received a COVID-19 vaccine. Some clones in this sample may be carry-over from other donors' samples. The CDR3 region is CASSLGLVWPRNIQYF. The CDR3 bases are TGCGCCAGCAGCTTGGGACTAGTATGGCCTCGAAACATTCAGTACTTC.